This T cell receptor (beta chain) was captured by sequencing in a study of blood T cell repertoires in COVID-19 (dated by TCRdb to the early 2020s). Study-level background: The collaborator samples originated in the United States, Italy and Spain and spanned the acute and convalescent phases of COVID-19. Deeply sampled blood TCRbeta repertoires from subjects exposed to, actively infected with, or recovered from COVID-19 were included in the dataset. The sample metadata nearly always contained a de-identified subject ID, COVID-19 status, age in years and sex. Where available, HLA class I and class II types were obtained from metadata supplied by the sample provider rather than from assay-based typing. The samples were drawn from the first 160 participants of the ongoing ImmuneRACE study and from more than 1,000 subjects provided by 6 global collaborators. The prospective study material was composed of cDNA or gDNA derived from T cells, B-cell-depleted T cells, or PBMCs. The repertoires were released in a freely available public database intended as a resource for research on the immune response to SARS-CoV-2.

Trimming takes 5 bases off V and 3 bases off J; junction bases not matched to a gene: 5. CDR1 and CDR2 are drawn from the germline V gene: MNHEY, SVGEGT. Counted from cysteine to phenylalanine, this CDR3 has 14 amino acids. Only CDR3 DNA is held: 42 bases, read in frame from base 1. Collaborating institutions collected whole blood in K2EDTA tubes following their own protocols. For TCRbeta analysis, collaborator samples were shipped as frozen whole blood, as isolated PBMCs, or as DNA extracted from either sample type. Note on this clone: Its cognate antigen has yet to be identified. Per-base quality was not reported, and no clone a single base away is much larger than it.

TCRbeta CDR3 regions were amplified from genomic DNA by means of the immunoSEQ Assay, a bias-controlled multiplex PCR. In the paper's pipeline: Nucleated cell counts per sample were estimated from amplification of reference gene primers within the assay. Sequence reads were collapsed and filtered to measure the absolute abundance of every unique TCRbeta CDR3 rearrangement. Productive Simpson clonality was computed per sample as the square root of Simpson's diversity index over productive rearrangements. This is the immuneACCESS table as TCRdb keeps it, with only in-frame sequences that have V and J called. A part of the clones is gone; compared with another copy, unresolved V genes explain less than half, and the rest is unexplained. V, J and clone size were drawn from that table, and D and trimming were deduced from the DNA. Counted in this sample were over 85,000 clones; nearly 90% of them appeared once. The top ten hold more than 4.5% of the sample.

Overall results and qualifications from the work: How much clinical and demographic metadata was included differed by source and by participant, and the metadata was provided uncurated.

The clonotype was recovered from a human donor in a cohort sampled during active COVID-19. The sequence is built from TRBV6-2 or TRBV6-3 and TRBJ1-1, and 8 bases in between align with TRBD1. The sequenced material came from peripheral blood. Here the CDR3 is given as CASSATGGYTEAFF. The DNA sequence is TGTGCCAGCAGTGCAACAGGGGGTTACACTGAAGCTTTCTTT.